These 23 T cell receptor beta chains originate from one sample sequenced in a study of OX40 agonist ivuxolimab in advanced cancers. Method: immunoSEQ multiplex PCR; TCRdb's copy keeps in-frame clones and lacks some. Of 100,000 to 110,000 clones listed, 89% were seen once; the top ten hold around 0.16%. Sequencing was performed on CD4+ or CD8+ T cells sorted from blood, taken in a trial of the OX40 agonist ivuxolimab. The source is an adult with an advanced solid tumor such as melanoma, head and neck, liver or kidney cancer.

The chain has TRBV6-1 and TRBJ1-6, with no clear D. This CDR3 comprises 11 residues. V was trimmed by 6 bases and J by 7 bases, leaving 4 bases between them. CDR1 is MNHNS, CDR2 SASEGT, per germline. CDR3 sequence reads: CASRENSPLHF. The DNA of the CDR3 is TGTGCCAGCAGGGAGAATTCACCCCTCCACTTT.

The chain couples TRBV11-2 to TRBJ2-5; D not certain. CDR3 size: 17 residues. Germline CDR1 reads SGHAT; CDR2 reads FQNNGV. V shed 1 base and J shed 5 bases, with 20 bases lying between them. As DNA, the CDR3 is TGTGCCAGCAGCTTAGTTCTGGACCCTCGGCCGAGGGAGACCCAGTACTTC. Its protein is CASSLVLDPRPRETQYF.

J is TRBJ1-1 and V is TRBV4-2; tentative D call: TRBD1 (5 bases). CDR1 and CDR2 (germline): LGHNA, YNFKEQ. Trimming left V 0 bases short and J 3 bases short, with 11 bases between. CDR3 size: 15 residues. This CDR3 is CASSQEWGGDTEAFF. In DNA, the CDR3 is TGTGCCAGCAGCCAAGAATGGGGAGGGGACACTGAAGCTTTCTTT.

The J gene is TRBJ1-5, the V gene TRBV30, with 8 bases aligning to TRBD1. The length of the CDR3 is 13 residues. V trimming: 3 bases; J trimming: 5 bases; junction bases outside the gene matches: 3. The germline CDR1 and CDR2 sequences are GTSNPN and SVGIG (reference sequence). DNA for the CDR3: TGTGCCTGGAGGACAGGGGATTATCAGCCCCAGCATTTT. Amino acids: CAWRTGDYQPQHF. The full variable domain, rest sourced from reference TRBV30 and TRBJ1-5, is SQTIHQWPATLVQPVGSPLSLECTVEGTSNPNLYWYRQAAGRGLQLLFYSVGIGQISSEVPQNLSASRPQDRQFILSSKKLLLSDSGFYLCAWRTGDYQPQHFGDGTRLSIL.

The chain's CDR3 is CASRTTGVQETQYF. In nucleotides, the CDR3 is TGCGCCAGCAGAACTACCGGGGTCCAAGAGACCCAGTACTTC. The rearrangement joins TRBV5-1 to TRBJ2-5, with D possibly being TRBD2 (5 bases). The ends were cut back, 5 bases at V and 1 base at J, with 12 bases in the middle. The germline CDR1 and CDR2 sequences are SGHRS and YFSETQ. The CDR3 is 14 residues long.

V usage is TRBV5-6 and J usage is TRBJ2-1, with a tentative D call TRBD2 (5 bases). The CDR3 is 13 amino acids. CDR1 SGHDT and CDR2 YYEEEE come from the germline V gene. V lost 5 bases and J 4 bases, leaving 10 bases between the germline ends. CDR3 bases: TGTGCCAGCAGGCGGACTGGGTACAATGAGCAGTTCTTC. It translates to CASRRTGYNEQFF.

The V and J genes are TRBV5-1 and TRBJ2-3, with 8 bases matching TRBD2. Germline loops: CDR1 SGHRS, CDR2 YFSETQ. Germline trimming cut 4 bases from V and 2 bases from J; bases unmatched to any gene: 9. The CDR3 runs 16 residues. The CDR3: CASSRRLAQDTDTQYF. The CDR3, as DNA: TGCGCCAGCAGCCGTCGACTAGCGCAAGACACAGATACGCAGTATTTT.

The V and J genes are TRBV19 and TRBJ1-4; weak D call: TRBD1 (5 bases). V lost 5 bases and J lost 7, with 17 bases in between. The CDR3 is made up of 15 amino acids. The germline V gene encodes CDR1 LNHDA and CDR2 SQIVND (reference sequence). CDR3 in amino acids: CASSESGTGGEKLFF. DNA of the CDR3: TGTGCCAGTAGTGAAAGCGGGACGGGGGGTGAAAAACTGTTTTTT.

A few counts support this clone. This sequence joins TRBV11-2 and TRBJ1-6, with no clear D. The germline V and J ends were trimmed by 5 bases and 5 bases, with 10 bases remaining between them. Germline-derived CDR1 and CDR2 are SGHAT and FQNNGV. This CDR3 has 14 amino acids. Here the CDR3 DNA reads TGTGCCAGCAGCCCTATGTCAGATAATTCACCCCTCCACTTT. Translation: CASSPMSDNSPLHF.

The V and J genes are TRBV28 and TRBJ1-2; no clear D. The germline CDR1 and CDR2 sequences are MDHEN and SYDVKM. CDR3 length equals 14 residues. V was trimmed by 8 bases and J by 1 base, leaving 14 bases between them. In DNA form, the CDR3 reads TGTGCCAGCGCTGTAAGGTCCTTTAACTATGGCTACACCTTC. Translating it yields CASAVRSFNYGYTF.

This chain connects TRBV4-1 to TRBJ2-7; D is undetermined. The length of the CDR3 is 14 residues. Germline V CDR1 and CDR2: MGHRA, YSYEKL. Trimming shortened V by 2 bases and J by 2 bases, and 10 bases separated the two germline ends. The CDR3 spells CASSQTLGTYEQYF. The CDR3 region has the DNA TGCGCCAGCAGCCAAACCTTAGGGACCTACGAGCAGTACTTC.

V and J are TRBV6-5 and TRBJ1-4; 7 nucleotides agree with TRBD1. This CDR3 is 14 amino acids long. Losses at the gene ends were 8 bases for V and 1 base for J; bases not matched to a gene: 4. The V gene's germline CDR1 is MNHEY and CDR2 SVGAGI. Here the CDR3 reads CASSTGETNEKLFF. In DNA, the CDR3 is TGTGCCAGCTCCACAGGGGAAACTAATGAAAAACTGTTTTTT.

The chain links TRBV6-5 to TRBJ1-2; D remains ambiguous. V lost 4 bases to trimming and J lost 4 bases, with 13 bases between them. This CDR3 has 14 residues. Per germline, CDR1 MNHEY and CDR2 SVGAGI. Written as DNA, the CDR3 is TGTGCCAGCAGTTCGAACAGCCTCTCCTATGGCTACACCTTC. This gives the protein CASSSNSLSYGYTF.

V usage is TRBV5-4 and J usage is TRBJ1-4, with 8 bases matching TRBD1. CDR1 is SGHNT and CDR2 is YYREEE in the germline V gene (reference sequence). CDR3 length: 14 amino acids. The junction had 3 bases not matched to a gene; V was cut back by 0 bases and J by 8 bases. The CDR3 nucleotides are TGTGCCAGCAGCTTGGACAGGGGGAGGGAAAAACTGTTTTTT. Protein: CASSLDRGREKLFF.

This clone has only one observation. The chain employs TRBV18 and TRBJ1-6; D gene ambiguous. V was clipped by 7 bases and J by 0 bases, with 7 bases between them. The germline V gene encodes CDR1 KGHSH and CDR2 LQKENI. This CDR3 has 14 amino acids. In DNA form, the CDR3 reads TGTGCCAGCTACGGCGGCTCCTATAATTCACCCCTCCACTTT. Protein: CASYGGSYNSPLHF.

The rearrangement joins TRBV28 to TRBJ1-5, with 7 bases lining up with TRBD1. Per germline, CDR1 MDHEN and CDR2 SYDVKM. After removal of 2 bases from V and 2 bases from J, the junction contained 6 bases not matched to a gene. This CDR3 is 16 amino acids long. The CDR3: CASSLRQGGGNQPQHF. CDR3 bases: TGTGCCAGCAGTTTACGACAGGGAGGGGGCAATCAGCCCCAGCATTTT.

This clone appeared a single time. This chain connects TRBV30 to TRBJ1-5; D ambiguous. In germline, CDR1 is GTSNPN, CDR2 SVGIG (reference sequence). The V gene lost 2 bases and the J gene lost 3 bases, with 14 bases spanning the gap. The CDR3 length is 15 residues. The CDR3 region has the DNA TGTGCCTGGAGTTCCGTTGCGGGGTTCAATCAGCCCCAGCATTTT. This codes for CAWSSVAGFNQPQHF. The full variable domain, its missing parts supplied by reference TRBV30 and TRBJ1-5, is SQTIHQWPATLVQPVGSPLSLECTVEGTSNPNLYWYRQAAGRGLQLLFYSVGIGQISSEVPQNLSASRPQDRQFILSSKKLLLSDSGFYLCAWSSVAGFNQPQHFGDGTRLSIL.

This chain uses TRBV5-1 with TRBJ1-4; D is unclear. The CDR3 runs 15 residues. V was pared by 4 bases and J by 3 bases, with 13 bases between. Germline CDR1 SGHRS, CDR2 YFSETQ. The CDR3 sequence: CASSTDGRSNEKLFF. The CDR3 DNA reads TGCGCCAGCAGCACGGATGGTCGGTCTAATGAAAAACTGTTTTTT. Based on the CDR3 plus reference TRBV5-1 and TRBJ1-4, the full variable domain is KAGVTQTPRYLIKTRGQQVTLSCSPISGHRSVSWYQQTPGQGLQFLFEYFSETQRNKGNFPGRFSGRQFSNSRSEMNVSTLELGDSALYLCASSTDGRSNEKLFFGSGTQLSVL.

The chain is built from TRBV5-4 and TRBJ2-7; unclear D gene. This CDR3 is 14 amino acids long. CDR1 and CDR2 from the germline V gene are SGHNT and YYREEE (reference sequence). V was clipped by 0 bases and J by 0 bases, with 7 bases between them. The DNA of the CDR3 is TGTGCCAGCAGCTTGGACGGAACCTCCTACGAGCAGTACTTC. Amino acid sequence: CASSLDGTSYEQYF.

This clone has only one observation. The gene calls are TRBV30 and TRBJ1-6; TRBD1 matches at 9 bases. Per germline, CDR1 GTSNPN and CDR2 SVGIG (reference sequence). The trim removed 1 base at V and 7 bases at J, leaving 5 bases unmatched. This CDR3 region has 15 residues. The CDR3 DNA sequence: TGTGCCTGGAGTGCTAAAACAGGGGGCAATTCACCCCTCCACTTT. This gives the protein CAWSAKTGGNSPLHF.

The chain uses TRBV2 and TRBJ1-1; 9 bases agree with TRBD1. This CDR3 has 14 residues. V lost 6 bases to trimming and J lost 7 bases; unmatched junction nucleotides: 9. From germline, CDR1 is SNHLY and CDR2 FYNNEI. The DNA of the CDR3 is TGTGCCAGCAGCTATGAGGGACAGGGAGGTGAAGCTTTCTTT. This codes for CASSYEGQGGEAFF. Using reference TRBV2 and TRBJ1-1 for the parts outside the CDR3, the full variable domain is EPEVTQTPSHQVTQMGQEVILRCVPISNHLYFYWYRQILGQKVEFLVSFYNNEISEKSEIFDDQFSVERPDGSNFTLKIRSTKLEDSAMYFCASSYEGQGGEAFFGQGTRLTVV.

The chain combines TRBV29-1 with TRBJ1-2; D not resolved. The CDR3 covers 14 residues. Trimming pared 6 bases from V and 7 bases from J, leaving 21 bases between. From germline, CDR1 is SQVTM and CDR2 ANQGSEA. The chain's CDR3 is CSVAGLVGDGGYTF. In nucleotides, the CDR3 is TGCAGCGTCGCCGGACTGGTCGGCGATGGTGGCTACACCTTC.

The CDR3 protein is CASSPIAGAGETQYF. The CDR3 bases are TGTGCCAGCAGCCCAATAGCGGGAGCGGGTGAGACCCAGTACTTC. This sequence joins TRBV28 and TRBJ2-5; TRBD2 aligns across 9 bases. CDR1 MDHEN and CDR2 SYDVKM come from the germline V gene. With V trimmed by 6 bases and J by 5 bases, 10 bases remained unmatched. The CDR3 spans 15 residues.